This T cell receptor (beta chain) was documented in a study of blood T cell repertoires in COVID-19. On the study more broadly: The samples span acute and convalescent COVID-19 from the United States, Italy and Spain. Sample material is recorded as cDNA or gDNA derived from T cells, B-cell-depleted T cells, or PBMCs.

As processed by the authors: From reference gene primer amplification, estimates of nucleated cell counts were derived. Sequencing was performed with immunoSEQ multiplex PCR; in TCRdb, only in-frame clones are kept and a portion is missing. The V and J calls and clone size were taken over from that table, and D and trimming were inferred from the DNA. The sample gives about 50,000 clones, 86% of which show up once; 2.1% is in the top ten. The sample holds a few counts of this clone. The CDR3 is 15 residues long. From germline, CDR1 is SGHVS and CDR2 FNYEAQ. V was pared by 7 bases and J by 7 bases, with 15 bases of the junction left unmatched.

The chain uses TRBV7-6 and TRBJ1-1, with 7 bases aligning to TRBD1. The receptor was isolated from a woman in her sixties or seventies with acute or convalescent COVID-19. The specimen sequenced was peripheral blood. The chain's CDR3 is CASTNSPGQWNEAFF. CDR3 nucleotide sequence: TGTGCCAGCACCAATTCGCCGGGACAGTGGAATGAAGCTTTCTTT.